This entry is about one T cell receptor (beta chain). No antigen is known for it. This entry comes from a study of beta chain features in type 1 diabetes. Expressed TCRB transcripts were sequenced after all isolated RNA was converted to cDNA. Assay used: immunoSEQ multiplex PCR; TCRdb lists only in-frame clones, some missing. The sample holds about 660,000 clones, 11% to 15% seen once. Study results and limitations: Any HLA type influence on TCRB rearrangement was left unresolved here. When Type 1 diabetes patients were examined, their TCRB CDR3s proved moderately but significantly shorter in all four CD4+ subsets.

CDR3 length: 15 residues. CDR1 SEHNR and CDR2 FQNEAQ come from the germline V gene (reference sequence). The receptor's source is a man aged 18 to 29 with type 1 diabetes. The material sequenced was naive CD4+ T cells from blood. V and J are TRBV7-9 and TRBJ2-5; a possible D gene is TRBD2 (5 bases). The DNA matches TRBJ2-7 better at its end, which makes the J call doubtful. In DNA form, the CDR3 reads TGTGCCAGCAGCCCAGAGGAGGAGGTCTCCTACGAGCAGTACTTC. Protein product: CASSPEEEVSYEQYF.